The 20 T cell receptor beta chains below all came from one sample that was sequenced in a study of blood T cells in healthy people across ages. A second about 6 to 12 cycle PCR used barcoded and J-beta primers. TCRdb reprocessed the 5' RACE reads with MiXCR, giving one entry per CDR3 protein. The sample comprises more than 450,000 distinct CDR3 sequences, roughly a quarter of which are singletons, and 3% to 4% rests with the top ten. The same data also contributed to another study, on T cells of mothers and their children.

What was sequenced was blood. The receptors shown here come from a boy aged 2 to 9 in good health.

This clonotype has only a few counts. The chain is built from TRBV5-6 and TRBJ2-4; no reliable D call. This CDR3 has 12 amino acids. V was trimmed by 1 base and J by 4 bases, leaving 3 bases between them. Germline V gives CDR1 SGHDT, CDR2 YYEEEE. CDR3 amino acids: CASSLKKNIQYF. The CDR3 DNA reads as TGTGCCAGCAGCTTGAAGAAAAACATTCAGTACTTC.

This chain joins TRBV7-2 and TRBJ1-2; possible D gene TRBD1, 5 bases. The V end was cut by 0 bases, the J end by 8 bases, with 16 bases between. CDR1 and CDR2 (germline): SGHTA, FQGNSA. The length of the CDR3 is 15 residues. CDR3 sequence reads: CASSLALRQGGGYTF. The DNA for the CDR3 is TGTGCCAGCAGCTTAGCGCTAAGGCAGGGAGGCGGCTACACCTTC.

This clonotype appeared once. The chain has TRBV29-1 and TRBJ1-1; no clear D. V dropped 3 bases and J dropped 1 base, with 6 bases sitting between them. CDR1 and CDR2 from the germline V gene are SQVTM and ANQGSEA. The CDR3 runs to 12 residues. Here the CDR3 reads CSVDVQNTEAFF. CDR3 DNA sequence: TGCAGCGTTGACGTCCAGAACACTGAAGCTTTCTTT.

This CDR3 is CATERTGPRGDEQFF. The CDR3 region has the DNA TGTGCCACCGAAAGGACAGGACCCAGAGGAGACGAGCAGTTCTTC. The chain combines TRBV10-3 with TRBJ2-5; 7 nucleotides line up with TRBD1. The end of the DNA aligns better with TRBJ2-1, so the J call may be wrong. This CDR3 comprises 15 residues. Germline-derived CDR1 and CDR2 are ENHRY and SYGVKD.

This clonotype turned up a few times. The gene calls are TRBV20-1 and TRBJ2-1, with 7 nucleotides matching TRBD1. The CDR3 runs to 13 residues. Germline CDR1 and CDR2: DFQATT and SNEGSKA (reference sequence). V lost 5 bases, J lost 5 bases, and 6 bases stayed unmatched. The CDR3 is CSAARGQDNEQFF. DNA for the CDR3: TGCAGTGCTGCCCGTGGACAGGACAATGAGCAGTTCTTC.

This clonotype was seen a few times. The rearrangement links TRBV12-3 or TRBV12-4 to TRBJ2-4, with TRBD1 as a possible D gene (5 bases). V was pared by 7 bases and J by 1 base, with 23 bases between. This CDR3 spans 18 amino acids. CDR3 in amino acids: CASTTPRRDRLAKNIQYF. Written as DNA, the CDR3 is TGTGCCAGCACCACCCCGCGCAGGGATAGGTTGGCCAAAAACATTCAGTACTTC.

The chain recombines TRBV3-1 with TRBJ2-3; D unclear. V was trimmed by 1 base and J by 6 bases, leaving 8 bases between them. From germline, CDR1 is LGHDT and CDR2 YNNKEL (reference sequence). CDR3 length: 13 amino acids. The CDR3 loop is CASSQVQDDTQYF. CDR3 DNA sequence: TGTGCCAGCAGCCAAGTGCAAGACGATACGCAGTATTTT.

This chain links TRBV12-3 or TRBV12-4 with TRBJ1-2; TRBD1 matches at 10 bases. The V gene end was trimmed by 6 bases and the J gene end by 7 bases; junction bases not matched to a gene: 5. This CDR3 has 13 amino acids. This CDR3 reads CASSTTGGRGYTF. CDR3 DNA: TGTGCCAGCAGCACGACAGGGGGCCGTGGCTACACCTTC.

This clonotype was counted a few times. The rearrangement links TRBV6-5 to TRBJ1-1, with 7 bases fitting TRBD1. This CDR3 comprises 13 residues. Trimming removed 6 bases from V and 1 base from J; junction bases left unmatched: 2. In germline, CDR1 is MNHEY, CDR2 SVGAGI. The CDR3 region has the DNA TGTGCCAGCAGGGGGACAGCGAACACTGAAGCTTTCTTT. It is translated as CASRGTANTEAFF.

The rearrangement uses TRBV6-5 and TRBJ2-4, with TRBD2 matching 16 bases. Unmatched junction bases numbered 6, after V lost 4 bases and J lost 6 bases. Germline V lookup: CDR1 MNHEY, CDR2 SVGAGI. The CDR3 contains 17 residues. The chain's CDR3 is CASSSTGLAGGRNIQYF. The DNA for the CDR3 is TGTGCCAGCAGTTCCACGGGACTAGCGGGAGGGAGAAACATTCAGTACTTC.

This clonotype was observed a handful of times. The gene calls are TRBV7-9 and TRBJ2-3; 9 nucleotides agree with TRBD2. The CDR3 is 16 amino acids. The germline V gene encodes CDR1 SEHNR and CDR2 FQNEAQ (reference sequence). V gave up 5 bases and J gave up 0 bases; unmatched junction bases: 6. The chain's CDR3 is CASSQLAGQSTDTQYF. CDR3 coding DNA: TGTGCCAGCAGCCAACTAGCGGGCCAAAGCACAGATACGCAGTATTTT. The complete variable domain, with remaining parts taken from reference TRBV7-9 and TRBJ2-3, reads DTGVSQNPRHKITKRGQNVTFRCDPISEHNRLYWYRQTLGQGPEFLTYFQNEAQLEKSRLLSDRFSAERPKGSFSTLEIQRTEQGDSAMYLCASSQLAGQSTDTQYFGPGTRLTVL.

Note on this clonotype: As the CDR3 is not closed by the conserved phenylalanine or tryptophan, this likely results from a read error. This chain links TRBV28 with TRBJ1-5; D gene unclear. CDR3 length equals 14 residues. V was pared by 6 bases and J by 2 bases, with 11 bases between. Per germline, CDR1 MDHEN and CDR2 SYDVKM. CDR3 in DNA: TGTGCCAGCAGCCCCGAAGTAGGCAATCAGCCCCAGCATCTT. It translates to CASSPEVGNQPQHL.

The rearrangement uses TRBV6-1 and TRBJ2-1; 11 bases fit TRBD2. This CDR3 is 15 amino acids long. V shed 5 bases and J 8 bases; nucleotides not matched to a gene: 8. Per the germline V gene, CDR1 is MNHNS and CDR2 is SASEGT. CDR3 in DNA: TGTGCCAGCAGTACACTAGCGGGAGAGCTGGATGAGCAGTTCTTC. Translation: CASSTLAGELDEQFF.

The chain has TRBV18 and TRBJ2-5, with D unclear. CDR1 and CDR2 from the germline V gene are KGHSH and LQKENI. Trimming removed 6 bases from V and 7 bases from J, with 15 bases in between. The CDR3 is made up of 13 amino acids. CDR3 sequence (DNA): TGTGCCAGCTCCCAAGACCTAGTGGGGACCCAGTACTTC. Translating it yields CASSQDLVGTQYF.

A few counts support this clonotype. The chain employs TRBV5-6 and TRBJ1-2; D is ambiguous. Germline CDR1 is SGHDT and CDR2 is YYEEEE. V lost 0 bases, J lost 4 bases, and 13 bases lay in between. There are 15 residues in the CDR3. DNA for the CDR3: TGTGCCAGCAGCTTGGAGCCAGGCGTCCCCTATGGCTACACCTTC. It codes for CASSLEPGVPYGYTF.

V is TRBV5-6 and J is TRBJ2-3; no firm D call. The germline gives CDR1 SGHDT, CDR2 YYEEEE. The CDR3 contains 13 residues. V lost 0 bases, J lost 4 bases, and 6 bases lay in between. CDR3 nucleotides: TGTGCCAGCAGCTTGGGAAGCTCAGATACGCAGTATTTT. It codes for CASSLGSSDTQYF.

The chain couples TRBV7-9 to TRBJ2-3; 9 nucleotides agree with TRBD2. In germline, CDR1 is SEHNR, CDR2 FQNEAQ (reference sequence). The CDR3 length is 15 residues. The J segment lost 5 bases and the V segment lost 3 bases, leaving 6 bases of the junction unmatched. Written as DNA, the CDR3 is TGTGCCAGCAGCTTCCGCGGGAGGGCGGTAGATACGCAGTATTTT. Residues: CASSFRGRAVDTQYF.

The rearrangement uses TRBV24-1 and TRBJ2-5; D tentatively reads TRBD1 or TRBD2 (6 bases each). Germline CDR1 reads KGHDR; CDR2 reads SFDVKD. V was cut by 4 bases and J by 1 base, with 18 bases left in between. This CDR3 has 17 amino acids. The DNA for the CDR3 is TGTGCCACCAGTGAGGGGACACCTCGGGGGACCCAAGAGACCCAGTACTTC. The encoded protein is CATSEGTPRGTQETQYF.

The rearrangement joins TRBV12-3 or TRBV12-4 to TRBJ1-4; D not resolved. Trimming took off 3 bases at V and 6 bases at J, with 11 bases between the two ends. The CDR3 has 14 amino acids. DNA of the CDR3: TGTGCCAGCAGTTTCCTGGGTTGGGATGAAAAACTGTTTTTT. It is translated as CASSFLGWDEKLFF.

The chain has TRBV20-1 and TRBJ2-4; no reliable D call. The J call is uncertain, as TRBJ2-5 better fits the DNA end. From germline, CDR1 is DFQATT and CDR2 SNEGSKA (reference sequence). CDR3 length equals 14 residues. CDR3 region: CSARPRPHPETQYF. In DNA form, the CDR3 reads TGCAGTGCTAGACCCAGGCCCCACCCAGAGACCCAGTACTTC.